This TCR beta chain originates from a study of CD8 T cells in ankylosing spondylitis. Trimming removed 3 bases from V and 2 bases from J, with 7 bases in between. The germline gives CDR1 LNHNV, CDR2 YYDKDF (reference sequence). This CDR3 spans 14 amino acids. Study observations and caveats: For ankylosing spondylitis blood, a TCR beta motif of under ten highly homologous variants appeared characteristic. Disease-linked clones proved CD8+ and comparatively uncommon in peripheral blood.

TCRdb fed the 5' RACE reads into MiXCR, producing one record per CDR3 protein. The repertoire consists of under 200,000 distinct CDR3 sequences, with 11% occurring once and the leading ten covering about 29%. In its sample, this clonotype was seen many times. The antigen is unknown. The sequenced material came from blood, either unsorted or a sorted T cell fraction (not recorded which). The receptor was isolated from a male donor with ankylosing spondylitis or in good health (not recorded which). The chain has TRBV15 and TRBJ2-2, with D hard to call. The CDR3 sequence: CATSSLPNTGELFF. CDR3 DNA sequence: TGTGCCACCAGCAGTCTGCCAAACACCGGGGAGCTGTTTTTT.